This T cell receptor beta chain was captured by sequencing in a study of T cells after yellow fever vaccination. Using its own MiXCR run on the 5' RACE reads, TCRdb lists one record per CDR3 protein. Of a few hundred thousand distinct CDR3 sequences listed, roughly 6.1% were seen once; the top ten hold approximately 16%. This clonotype was recorded at least ten times. The antigen remains unidentified. With 3 bases removed from V and 4 bases from J, the gap between germline ends came to 16 bases. Germline V lookup: CDR1 SGHRS, CDR2 YFSETQ. There are 16 residues in the CDR3. Study-wide points: When the response was secondary, it was weaker but reached its peak faster, day 5 versus 15. Reappearance after the booster was seen for most primary-vaccination clones, at 95% to 97% CD4 and 85% to 90% CD8.

This receptor was identified in a man aged 25-40 years who received the YFV17D yellow fever vaccine. The rearrangement joins TRBV5-1 to TRBJ2-2; tentatively, D is TRBD1 or TRBD2 (5 bases each). The specimen comprised PBMCs, sampled 5 days after the yellow fever booster vaccination. CDR3 loop: CASSSNAGTGTGELFF. CDR3 bases: TGCGCCAGCAGCTCGAACGCCGGGACGGGCACCGGGGAGCTGTTTTTT.